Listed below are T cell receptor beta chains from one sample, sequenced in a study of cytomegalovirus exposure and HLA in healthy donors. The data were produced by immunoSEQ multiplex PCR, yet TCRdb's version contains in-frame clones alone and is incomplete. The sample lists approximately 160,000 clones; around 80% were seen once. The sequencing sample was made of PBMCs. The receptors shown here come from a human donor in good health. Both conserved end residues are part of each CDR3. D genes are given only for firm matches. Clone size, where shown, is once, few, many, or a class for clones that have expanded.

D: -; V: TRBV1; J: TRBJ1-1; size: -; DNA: TGCACCAGCAGCCCCGGACGGACAAACACTGAAGCTTTCTTT; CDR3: CTSSPGRTNTEAFF
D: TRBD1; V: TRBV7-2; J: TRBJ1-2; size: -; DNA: TGTGCCAGCAGCGTGACAGGGGACGGTGGCTACACCTTC; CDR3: CASSVTGDGGYTF
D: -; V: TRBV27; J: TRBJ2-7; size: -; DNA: TGTGCCAGCAGGGGCAATAGGTTAACCTACGAGCAGTACTTC; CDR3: CASRGNRLTYEQYF
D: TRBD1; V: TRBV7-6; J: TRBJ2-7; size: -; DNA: TGTGCCAGCAGTCTTACAGGGGCCCTCCCCTACGAGCAGTACTTC; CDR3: CASSLTGALPYEQYF
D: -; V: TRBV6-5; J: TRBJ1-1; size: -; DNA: TGTGCCAGCAGGTACCAAAAATCAAACAAGAACACTGAAGCTTTCTTT; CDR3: CASRYQKSNKNTEAFF
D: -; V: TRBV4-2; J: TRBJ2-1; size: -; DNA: TGTGCCAGCAGCCAAGACCCCCCTGGCGGGGGCGCTCCCTTAAACAATGAGCAGTTCTTC; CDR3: CASSQDPPGGGAPLNNEQFF
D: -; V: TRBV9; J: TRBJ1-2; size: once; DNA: TGTGCCAGCAGCGGTCCTTTTGGCTACACCTTC; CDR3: CASSGPFGYTF
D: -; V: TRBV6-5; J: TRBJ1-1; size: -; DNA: TGTGCCAGCAGTTACTTCGGGGGCACTGAAGCTTTCTTT; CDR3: CASSYFGGTEAFF
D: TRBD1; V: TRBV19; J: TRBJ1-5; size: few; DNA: TGTGCCAGTAGTTCCCGACAGGGTTTTAGCAATCAGCCCCAGCATTTT; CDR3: CASSSRQGFSNQPQHF
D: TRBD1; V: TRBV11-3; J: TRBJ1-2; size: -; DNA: TGTGCCAGCAGGGGGACAGGGTCCATTGGCGGCTACACCTTC; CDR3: CASRGTGSIGGYTF
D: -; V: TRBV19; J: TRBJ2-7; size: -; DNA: TGTGCCAGTAGTTTCCCAGGGCCCTACGAGCAGTACTTC; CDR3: CASSFPGPYEQYF
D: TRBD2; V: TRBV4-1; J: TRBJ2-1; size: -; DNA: TGCGCCAGCAGCCACCCCCTAGCGGGTACCCCCGATGAGCAGTTCTTC; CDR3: CASSHPLAGTPDEQFF
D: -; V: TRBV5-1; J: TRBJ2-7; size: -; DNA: TGCGCCAGCAGCTTATTACCTAGCAGCTCCTACGAGCAGTACTTC; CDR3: CASSLLPSSSYEQYF
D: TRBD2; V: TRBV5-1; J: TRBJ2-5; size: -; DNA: TGCGCCAGCAGCTTGGCTAGCGGGGGGCCAGAGACCCAGTACTTC; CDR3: CASSLASGGPETQYF
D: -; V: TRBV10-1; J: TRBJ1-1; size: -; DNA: TGCGCCAGCGGAGCCCTTACAGGGCTGAACACTGAAGCTTTCTTT; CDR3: CASGALTGLNTEAFF
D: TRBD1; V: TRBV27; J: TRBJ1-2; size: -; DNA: TGTGCCAGCAGTTTAAAGGGACAGGGGGCATTCCCCTATGGCTACACCTTC; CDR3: CASSLKGQGAFPYGYTF
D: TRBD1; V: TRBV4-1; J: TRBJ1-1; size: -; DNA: TGCGCCAGCAGCCAGGGACAGCTGAACACTGAAGCTTTCTTT; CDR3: CASSQGQLNTEAFF
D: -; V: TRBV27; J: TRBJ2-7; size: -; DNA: TGTGCCAGCAGTTTAACCAGATCCTACGAGCAGTACTTC; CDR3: CASSLTRSYEQYF
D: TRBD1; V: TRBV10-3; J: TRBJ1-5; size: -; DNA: TGTGCCATCAGTATGGGACAGGGGAATCAGCCCCAGCATTTT; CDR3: CAISMGQGNQPQHF
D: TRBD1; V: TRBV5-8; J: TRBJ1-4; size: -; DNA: TGTGCCAGCAGCCTGACAGGGGGTACGACTAATGAAAAACTGTTTTTT; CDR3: CASSLTGGTTNEKLFF
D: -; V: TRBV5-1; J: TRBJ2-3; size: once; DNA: TGCGCCAGCAGCGTGATGCCGACTATCGGGGATACGCAGTATTTT; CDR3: CASSVMPTIGDTQYF
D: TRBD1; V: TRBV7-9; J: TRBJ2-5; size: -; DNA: TGTGCCAGCAGCCCTACAGGGGAACAGACCCAGTACTTC; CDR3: CASSPTGEQTQYF
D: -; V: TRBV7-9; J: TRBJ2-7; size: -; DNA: TGTGCCAGCAGCTTACTAACGGCCTACGAGCAGTACTTC; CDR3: CASSLLTAYEQYF
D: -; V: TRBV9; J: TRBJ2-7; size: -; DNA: TGTGCCAGCCCCACCTACGAGCAGTACTTC; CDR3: CASPTYEQYF
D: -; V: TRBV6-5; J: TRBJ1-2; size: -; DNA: TGTGCCAGCAGTTACGGGAGGGTTGGCTACACCTTC; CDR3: CASSYGRVGYTF
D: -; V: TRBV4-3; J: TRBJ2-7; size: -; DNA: TGCGCCAGCAGCCAAGTGCGGTCCTTCTGGGACGAGCAGTACTTC; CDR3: CASSQVRSFWDEQYF
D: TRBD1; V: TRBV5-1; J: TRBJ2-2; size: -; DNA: TGCGCCAGCAACCCGGGACAGGGAATAGCCGGGGAGCTGTTTTTT; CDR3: CASNPGQGIAGELFF
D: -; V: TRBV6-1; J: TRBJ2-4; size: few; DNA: TGTGCCAGCAGTGAACGGACAGCCGTAGCCAAAAACATTCAGTACTTC; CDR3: CASSERTAVAKNIQYF
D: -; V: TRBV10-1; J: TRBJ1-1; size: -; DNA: TGCGCCAGCAGCTACGGAGGTAACACTGAAGCTTTCTTT; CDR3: CASSYGGNTEAFF
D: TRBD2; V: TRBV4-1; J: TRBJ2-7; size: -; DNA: TGCGCCAGCAGCCAAGAGGGGGGGGCCTACGAGCAGTACTTC; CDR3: CASSQEGGAYEQYF
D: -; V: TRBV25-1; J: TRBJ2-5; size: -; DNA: TGTGCCAGCAACCTGAAGGGAGAACAAGAGACCCAGTACTTC; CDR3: CASNLKGEQETQYF
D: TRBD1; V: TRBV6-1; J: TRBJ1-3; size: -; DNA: TGTGCCAGCACCAGATCCGGGACAGCCGGAAACACCATATATTTT; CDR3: CASTRSGTAGNTIYF
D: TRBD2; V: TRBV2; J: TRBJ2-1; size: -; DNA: TGTGCCAGCAGGGGGCGGACTAGTAGCTACAATGAGCAGTTCTTC; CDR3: CASRGRTSSYNEQFF
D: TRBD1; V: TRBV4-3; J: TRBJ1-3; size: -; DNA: TGCGCCAGCAGCCAAGATTTCGGACAGGCACCTCTTTTCCCCTCTGGAAACACCATATATTTT; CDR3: CASSQDFGQAPLFPSGNTIYF
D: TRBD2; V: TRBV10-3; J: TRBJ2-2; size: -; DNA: TGTGCCATCAGTGAGCGGCGGGGGGACCCCGGGGAGCTGTTTTTT; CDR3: CAISERRGDPGELFF
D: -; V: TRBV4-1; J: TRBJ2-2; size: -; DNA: TGCGCCAGCAGCCAAGGACAGTTTCGTGACACCGGGGAGCTGTTTTTT; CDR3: CASSQGQFRDTGELFF
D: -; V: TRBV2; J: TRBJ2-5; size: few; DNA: TGTGCCAGCAGTGAGCGGATGTACGCGGAGACCCAGTACTTC; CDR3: CASSERMYAETQYF
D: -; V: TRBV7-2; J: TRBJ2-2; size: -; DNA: TGTGCCAGCAGCTTCTCCGCCGGGGAGCTGTTTTTT; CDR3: CASSFSAGELFF
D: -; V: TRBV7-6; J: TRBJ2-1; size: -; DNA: TGTGCCAGCAGCCCCGGCAATGAGCAGTTCTTC; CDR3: CASSPGNEQFF
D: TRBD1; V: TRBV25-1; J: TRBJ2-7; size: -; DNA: TGTGCTATACCGGCCCGGGACAGGGGGCTTGGCGAGCAGTACTTC; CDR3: CAIPARDRGLGEQYF
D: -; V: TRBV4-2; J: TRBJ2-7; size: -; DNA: TGTGCCAGCAGCCAAGGCGCGGGACTCGAGCAGTACTTC; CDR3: CASSQGAGLEQYF
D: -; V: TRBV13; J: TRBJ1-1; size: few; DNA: TGTGCCAGCAGCTTCGTTCAGACTAACACTGAAGCTTTCTTT; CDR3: CASSFVQTNTEAFF
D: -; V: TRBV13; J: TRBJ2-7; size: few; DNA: TGTGCCAGCAGCTCCCGGGACACCCCCTACGAGCAGTACTTC; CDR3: CASSSRDTPYEQYF
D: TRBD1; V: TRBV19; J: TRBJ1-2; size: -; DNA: TGTGCCAGTAGTCCGGACAGGGGCTATGGCTACACCTTC; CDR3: CASSPDRGYGYTF
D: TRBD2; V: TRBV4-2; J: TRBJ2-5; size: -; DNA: TGTGCCAGCAGCCAAGATTTGCCAGCGGGGGGTACAGAGACCCAGTACTTC; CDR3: CASSQDLPAGGTETQYF
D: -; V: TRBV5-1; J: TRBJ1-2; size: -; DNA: TGCGCCAGCAGAGAGGGTTCTAACTATGGCTACCCCTTC; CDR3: CASREGSNYGYPF